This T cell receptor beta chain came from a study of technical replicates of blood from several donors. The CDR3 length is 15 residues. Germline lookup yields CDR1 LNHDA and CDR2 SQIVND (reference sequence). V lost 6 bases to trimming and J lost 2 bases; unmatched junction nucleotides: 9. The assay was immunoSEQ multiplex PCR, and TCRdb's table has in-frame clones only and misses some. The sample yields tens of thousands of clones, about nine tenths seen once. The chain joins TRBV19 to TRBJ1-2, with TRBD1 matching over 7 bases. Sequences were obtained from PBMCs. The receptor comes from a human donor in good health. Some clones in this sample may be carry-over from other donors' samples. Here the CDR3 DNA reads TGTGCCAGTAGATCAAACAGGGGAGCCAACTATGGCTACACCTTC. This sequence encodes CASRSNRGANYGYTF. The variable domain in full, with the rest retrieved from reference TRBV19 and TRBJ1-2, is DGGITQSPKYLFRKEGQNVTLSCEQNLNHDAMYWYRQDPGQGLRLIYYSQIVNDFQKGDIAEGYSVSREKKESFPLTVTSAQKNPTAFYLCASRSNRGANYGYTFGSGTRLTVV.